This is a list of T cell receptor beta chains from one sample in a study of CD8 T cells in Susac syndrome. TCRdb used MiXCR to reprocess the immunoSEQ multiplex PCR reads, holding one entry per CDR3 protein. The data hold hundreds of thousands of distinct CDR3 sequences, with around 90% observed a single time. The material sequenced was CD8+ T cells from PBMCs. The receptors derive from a human donor with multiple sclerosis. CDR3s include the opening cysteine and the closing phenylalanine or tryptophan. The D gene is left open where the match is weak. Some rows mark clone size as missing; the rest say once, few, many or name a class of expanded clone.

abundance,d_gene,v_gene,j_gene,len,CDR3aa,CDR3nt
NA,NA,TRBV6-6,TRBJ1-5,15,CASSASAGGNQPQHF,TGTGCCAGCAGTGCCAGTGCCGGTGGCAATCAGCCCCAGCATTTT
NA,TRBD1,TRBV7-9,TRBJ2-7,17,CASSTPSTGVPPYEQYF,TGTGCCAGCAGTACCCCCTCAACAGGGGTTCCCCCCTACGAGCAGTACTTC
NA,TRBD2,TRBV5-1,TRBJ2-1,19,CASSFQGLAGADTYNEQFF,TGCGCCAGCAGCTTTCAGGGACTAGCGGGAGCGGATACCTACAATGAGCAGTTCTTC
NA,TRBD1,TRBV6-5,TRBJ1-2,15,CASSSYEGALNGYTF,TGTGCCAGCAGCTCCTACGAGGGGGCCTTGAATGGCTACACCTTC
NA,NA,TRBV19,TRBJ2-3,18,CASSIRLLMGGNTDTQYF,TGTGCCAGTAGTATACGATTACTGATGGGCGGGAACACAGATACGCAGTATTTT
NA,NA,TRBV27,TRBJ2-6,15,CASRLIGGGANVLTF,TGTGCCAGCCGACTAATCGGGGGTGGGGCCAACGTCCTGACTTTC
NA,NA,TRBV12-3/TRBV12-4,TRBJ2-1,15,CASSTRGGSYNEQFF,TGTGCCAGCAGTACCAGGGGCGGGTCCTACAATGAGCAGTTCTTC
NA,TRBD1,TRBV12-3/TRBV12-4,TRBJ2-1,15,CASSGDSNSYNEQFF,TGTGCCAGCAGTGGGGACAGTAACTCCTACAATGAGCAGTTCTTC
NA,NA,TRBV12-5,TRBJ1-2,14,CASGLEAGHYGYTF,TGTGCTAGTGGTTTGGAGGCAGGGCACTATGGCTACACCTTC
NA,NA,TRBV4-1,TRBJ2-7,14,CASSPGRGHYEQYF,TGCGCCAGCAGCCCTGGGCGGGGGCACTACGAGCAGTACTTC
NA,TRBD2,TRBV6-2/TRBV6-3,TRBJ2-7,17,CASSYSTLAAPSYEQYF,TGTGCCAGCAGTTACTCGACCCTAGCGGCCCCCTCCTACGAGCAGTACTTC
NA,NA,TRBV20-1,TRBJ2-2,14,CSAYGPEDTGELFF,TGCAGTGCGTATGGGCCGGAGGACACCGGGGAGCTGTTTTTT
NA,TRBD2,TRBV4-1,TRBJ2-7,16,CASSQGSGRPTYEQYF,TGCGCCAGCAGCCAGGGAAGCGGGAGGCCCACCTACGAGCAGTACTTC
NA,NA,TRBV7-8,TRBJ2-7,14,CASSLGGVGYEQYF,TGTGCCAGCAGCCTAGGGGGGGTGGGCTACGAGCAGTACTTC
NA,NA,TRBV9,TRBJ1-6,15,CASSVVGEDNSPLHF,TGTGCCAGCAGCGTAGTGGGGGAAGATAATTCACCCCTCCACTTT
once,NA,TRBV7-9,TRBJ1-6,17,CASSLARPGQHNSPLHF,TGTGCCAGCAGCTTAGCGAGACCGGGACAACATAATTCACCCCTCCACTTT
NA,TRBD1,TRBV20-1,TRBJ2-7,17,CSARTRSLGQGLGEQYF,TGCAGTGCGCGAACCCGCTCATTAGGACAGGGGCTTGGCGAGCAGTACTTC
NA,NA,TRBV4-2,TRBJ1-1,12,CASSQKGTEAFF,TGTGCCAGCAGCCAAAAAGGCACTGAAGCTTTCTTT